What follows describes a single T cell receptor (beta chain). Its antigen is undetermined. The data derive from a study of T cell repertoires in cytomegalovirus infection. Study overall: It can be stated that public TCR beta signatures indicated CMV infection as well as a matching HLA type.

Study findings and constraints: HLA-C-restricted CMV-specific TCR beta clonotypes prevailed in the ex vivo response. Pooled public TCR beta family frequency picked out CMV carriers with the relevant HLA.

TCRdb ran MiXCR on the reads and lists one entry per CDR3 protein. This table holds roughly 320,000 distinct CDR3 sequences, roughly 9.5% found once. Per the germline V gene, CDR1 is SNHLY and CDR2 is FYNNEI. This CDR3 is built from 16 residues. Trimming removed 3 bases from V and 7 bases from J, with 16 bases in between. The receptor was isolated from a human donor in good health (CMV status not recorded). Some clones in this sample may be carry-over from other donors' samples. The sample was PBMCs. This chain links TRBV2 with TRBJ1-6; D is ambiguous. In nucleotides, the CDR3 is TGTGCCAGCAGTGAGCGAAGTCGAGGGATGAATTCACCCCTCCACTTT. This codes for CASSERSRGMNSPLHF. Full variable domain (remainder filled in from reference TRBV2 and TRBJ1-6): EPEVTQTPSHQVTQMGQEVILRCVPISNHLYFYWYRQILGQKVEFLVSFYNNEISEKSEIFDDQFSVERPDGSNFTLKIRSTKLEDSAMYFCASSERSRGMNSPLHFGNGTRLTVT.